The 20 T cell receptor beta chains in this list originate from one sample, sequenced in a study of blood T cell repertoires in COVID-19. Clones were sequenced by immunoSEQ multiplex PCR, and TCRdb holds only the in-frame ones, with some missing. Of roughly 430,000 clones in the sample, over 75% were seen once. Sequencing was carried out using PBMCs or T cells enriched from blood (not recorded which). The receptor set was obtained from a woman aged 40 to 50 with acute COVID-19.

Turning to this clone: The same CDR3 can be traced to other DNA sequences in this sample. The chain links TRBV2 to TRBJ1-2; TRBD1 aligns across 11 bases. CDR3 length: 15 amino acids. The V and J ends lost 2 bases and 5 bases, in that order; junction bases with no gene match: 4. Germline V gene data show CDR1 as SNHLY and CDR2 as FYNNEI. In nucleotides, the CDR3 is TGTGCCAGCAGTGAAAGGACAGGGGGCGGGTATGGCTACACCTTC. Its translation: CASSERTGGGYGYTF.

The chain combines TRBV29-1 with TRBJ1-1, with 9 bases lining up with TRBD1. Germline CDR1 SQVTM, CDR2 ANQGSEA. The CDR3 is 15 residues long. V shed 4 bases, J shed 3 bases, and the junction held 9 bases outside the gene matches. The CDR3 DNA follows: TGCAGCGTTGCCCCTCTACAGGGGGCGGACACTGAAGCTTTCTTT. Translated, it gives CSVAPLQGADTEAFF.

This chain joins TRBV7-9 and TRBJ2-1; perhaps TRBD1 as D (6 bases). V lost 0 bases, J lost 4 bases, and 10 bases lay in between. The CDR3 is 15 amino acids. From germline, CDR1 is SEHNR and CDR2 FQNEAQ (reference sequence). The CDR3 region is CASSLATRGYNEQFF. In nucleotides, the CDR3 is TGTGCCAGCAGCTTAGCCACCAGGGGATACAATGAGCAGTTCTTC.

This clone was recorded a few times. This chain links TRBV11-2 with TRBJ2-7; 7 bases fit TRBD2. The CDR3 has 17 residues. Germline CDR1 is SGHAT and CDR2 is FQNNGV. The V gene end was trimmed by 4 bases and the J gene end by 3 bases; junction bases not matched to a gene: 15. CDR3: CASSCGHWVGGGYEQYF. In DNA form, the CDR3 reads TGTGCCAGCAGCTGCGGGCATTGGGTTGGCGGGGGCTACGAGCAGTACTTC.

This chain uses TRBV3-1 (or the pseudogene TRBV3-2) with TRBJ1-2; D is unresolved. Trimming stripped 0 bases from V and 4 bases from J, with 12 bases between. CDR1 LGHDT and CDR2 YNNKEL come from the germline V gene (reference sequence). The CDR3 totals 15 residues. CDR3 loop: CASSQDQRRSYGYTF. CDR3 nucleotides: TGTGCCAGCAGCCAAGATCAGCGCCGGAGCTATGGCTACACCTTC.

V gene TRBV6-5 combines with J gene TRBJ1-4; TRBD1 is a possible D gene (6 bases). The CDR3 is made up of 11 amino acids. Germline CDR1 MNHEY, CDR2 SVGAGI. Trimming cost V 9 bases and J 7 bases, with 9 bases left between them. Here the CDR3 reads CASRGGEKLFF. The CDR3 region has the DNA TGTGCCAGTAGGGGGGGTGAAAAACTGTTTTTT.

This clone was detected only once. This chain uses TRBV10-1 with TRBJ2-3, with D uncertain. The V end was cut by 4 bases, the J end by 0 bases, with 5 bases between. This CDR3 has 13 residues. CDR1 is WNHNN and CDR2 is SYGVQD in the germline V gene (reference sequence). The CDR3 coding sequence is TGCGCCAGCAGTGCACAGAGCACAGATACGCAGTATTTT. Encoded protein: CASSAQSTDTQYF.

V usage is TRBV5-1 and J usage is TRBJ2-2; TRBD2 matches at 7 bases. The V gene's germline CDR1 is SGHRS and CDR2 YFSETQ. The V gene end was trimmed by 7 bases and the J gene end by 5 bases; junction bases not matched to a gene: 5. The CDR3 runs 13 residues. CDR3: CASRGGSTGELFF. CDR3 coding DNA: TGCGCCAGCCGCGGGGGATCTACCGGGGAGCTGTTTTTT.

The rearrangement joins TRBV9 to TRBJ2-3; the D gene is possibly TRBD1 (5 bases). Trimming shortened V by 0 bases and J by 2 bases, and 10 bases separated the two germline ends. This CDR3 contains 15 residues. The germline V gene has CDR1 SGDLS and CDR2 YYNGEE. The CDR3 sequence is CASSVGTSATDTQYF. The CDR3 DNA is TGTGCCAGCAGCGTAGGGACATCGGCCACAGATACGCAGTATTTT.

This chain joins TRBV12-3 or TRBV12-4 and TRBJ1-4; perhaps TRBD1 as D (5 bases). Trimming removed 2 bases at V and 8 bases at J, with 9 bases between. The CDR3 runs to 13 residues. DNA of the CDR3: TGTGCCAGCAGTTTAACCGGGGGGGAAAAACTGTTTTTT. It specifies CASSLTGGEKLFF.

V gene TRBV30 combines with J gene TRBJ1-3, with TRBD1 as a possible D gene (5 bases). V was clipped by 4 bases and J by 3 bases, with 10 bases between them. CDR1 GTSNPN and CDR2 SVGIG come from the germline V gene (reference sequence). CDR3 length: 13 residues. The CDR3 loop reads CAWISGVGNTIYF. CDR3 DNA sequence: TGTGCCTGGATTTCGGGGGTTGGAAACACCATATATTTT. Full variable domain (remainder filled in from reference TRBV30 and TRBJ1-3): SQTIHQWPATLVQPVGSPLSLECTVEGTSNPNLYWYRQAAGRGLQLLFYSVGIGQISSEVPQNLSASRPQDRQFILSSKKLLLSDSGFYLCAWISGVGNTIYFGEGSWLTVV.

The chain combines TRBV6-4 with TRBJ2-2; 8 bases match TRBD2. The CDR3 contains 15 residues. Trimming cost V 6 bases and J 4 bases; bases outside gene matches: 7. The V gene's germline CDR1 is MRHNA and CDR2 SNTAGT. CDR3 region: CASSSRGGGTGELFF. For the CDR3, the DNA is TGTGCCAGCAGCTCCCGGGGGGGTGGCACCGGGGAGCTGTTTTTT.

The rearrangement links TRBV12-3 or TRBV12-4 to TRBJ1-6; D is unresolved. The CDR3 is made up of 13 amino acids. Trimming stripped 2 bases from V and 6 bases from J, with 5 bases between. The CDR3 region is CASSLFRNSPLHF. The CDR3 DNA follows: TGTGCCAGCAGTTTATTTCGTAATTCACCCCTCCACTTT.

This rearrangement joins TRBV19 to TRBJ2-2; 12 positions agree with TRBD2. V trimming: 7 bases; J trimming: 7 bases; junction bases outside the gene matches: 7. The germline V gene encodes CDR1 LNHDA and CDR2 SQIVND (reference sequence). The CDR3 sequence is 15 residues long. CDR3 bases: TGTGCCAGTACCCCTAGCGGGGGGGGTCACGGGGAGCTGTTTTTT. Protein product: CASTPSGGGHGELFF.

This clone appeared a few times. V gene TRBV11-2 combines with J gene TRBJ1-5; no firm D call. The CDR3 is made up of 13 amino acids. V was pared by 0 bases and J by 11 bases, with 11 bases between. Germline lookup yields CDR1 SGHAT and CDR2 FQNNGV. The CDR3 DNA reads TGTGCCAGCAGCTTAGAGAGGTACGGAGCCCAGCATTTT. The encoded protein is CASSLERYGAQHF.

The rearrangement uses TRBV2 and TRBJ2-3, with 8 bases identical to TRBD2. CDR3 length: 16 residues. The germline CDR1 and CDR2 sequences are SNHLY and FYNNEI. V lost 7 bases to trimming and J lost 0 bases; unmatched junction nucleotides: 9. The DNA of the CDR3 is TGTGCCAGCATGCCCTGGCGGGGGGCAAGCACAGATACGCAGTATTTT. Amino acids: CASMPWRGASTDTQYF.

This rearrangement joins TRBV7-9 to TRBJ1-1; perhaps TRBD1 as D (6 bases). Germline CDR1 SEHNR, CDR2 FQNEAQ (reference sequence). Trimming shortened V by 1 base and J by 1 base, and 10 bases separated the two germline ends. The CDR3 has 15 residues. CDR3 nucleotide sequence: TGTGCCAGCAGCTTAGTGGACAGAGAGAACACTGAAGCTTTCTTT. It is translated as CASSLVDRENTEAFF.

The chain's CDR3 is CSAPARETQYF. As DNA, the CDR3 is TGCAGTGCACCTGCGCGGGAGACCCAGTACTTC. The chain uses TRBV20-1 and TRBJ2-5; D is unclear. CDR3 size: 11 residues. Trimming left V 6 bases short and J 5 bases short, with 10 bases between. Germline assignment: CDR1 DFQATT and CDR2 SNEGSKA (reference sequence).

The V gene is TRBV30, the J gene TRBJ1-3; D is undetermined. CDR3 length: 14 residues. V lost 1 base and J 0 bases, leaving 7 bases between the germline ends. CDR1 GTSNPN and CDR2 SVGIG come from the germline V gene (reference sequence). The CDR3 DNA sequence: TGTGCCTGGAGTGAAGCGGTCTCTGGAAACACCATATATTTT. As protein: CAWSEAVSGNTIYF.

This CDR3 reads CASSLVEGSTGELFF. CDR3 in DNA: TGTGCCAGCAGCTTAGTGGAGGGAAGCACCGGGGAGCTGTTTTTT. The genes are TRBV7-8 and TRBJ2-2; possible D gene TRBD2, 6 bases. Trimming pared 1 base from V and 4 bases from J, leaving 10 bases between. CDR3 length equals 15 residues. The germline V gene encodes CDR1 SGHVS and CDR2 FQNEAQ.